This T cell receptor beta chain appears in the sequencing data of a study of Graves' ophthalmopathy and Graves' hyperthyroidism. Only a few counts were recorded for this clonotype. The ends lost 6 bases at V and 6 bases at J; junction bases unmatched: 9. CDR1 and CDR2 (germline): SEHNR, FQNEAQ (reference sequence). The CDR3 spans 15 residues. TCR beta CDR3 amplification used RNA transcripts. An opening RT-PCR round employed HTBI primers and preceded a second-round multiplex PCR. TCRdb redid the calling of the multiplex PCR reads with MiXCR, one entry per CDR3 protein. The table lists about 550,000 distinct CDR3 sequences, under 45% of them singletons.

This TCR derives from an adult man with Graves' hyperthyroidism. Material: peripheral blood or thyroid tissue (not recorded which). The chain employs TRBV7-9 and TRBJ2-2; 8 nucleotides align to TRBD2. CDR3: CASRSGGEPAGELFF. The CDR3 DNA reads as TGTGCCAGCAGATCCGGGGGGGAACCGGCCGGGGAGCTGTTTTTT.